This TCR beta chain emerged from a study of neurological immune-mediated disorders. TCRdb fed the 5' RACE reads into MiXCR, producing one record per CDR3 protein. The table includes 70,000 to 95,000 distinct CDR3 sequences, around 13% detected once. By sample share, this clonotype is medium-sized. Indicated time point: longitudinal time-point 2. Trimming pared 3 bases from V and 1 base from J, leaving 13 bases between. The length of the CDR3 is 15 residues. The germline V gene encodes CDR1 SGHRS and CDR2 YFSETQ. The sample taken for sequencing was PBMCs. This clonotype originated in a female donor with HTLV-1-associated myelopathy (HAM/TSP). The chain uses TRBV5-1 and TRBJ1-1; D not certain. This chain's CDR3 is CASSSTAAGNTEAFF. The CDR3, as DNA: TGCGCCAGCAGCTCCACCGCGGCAGGGAACACTGAAGCTTTCTTT.